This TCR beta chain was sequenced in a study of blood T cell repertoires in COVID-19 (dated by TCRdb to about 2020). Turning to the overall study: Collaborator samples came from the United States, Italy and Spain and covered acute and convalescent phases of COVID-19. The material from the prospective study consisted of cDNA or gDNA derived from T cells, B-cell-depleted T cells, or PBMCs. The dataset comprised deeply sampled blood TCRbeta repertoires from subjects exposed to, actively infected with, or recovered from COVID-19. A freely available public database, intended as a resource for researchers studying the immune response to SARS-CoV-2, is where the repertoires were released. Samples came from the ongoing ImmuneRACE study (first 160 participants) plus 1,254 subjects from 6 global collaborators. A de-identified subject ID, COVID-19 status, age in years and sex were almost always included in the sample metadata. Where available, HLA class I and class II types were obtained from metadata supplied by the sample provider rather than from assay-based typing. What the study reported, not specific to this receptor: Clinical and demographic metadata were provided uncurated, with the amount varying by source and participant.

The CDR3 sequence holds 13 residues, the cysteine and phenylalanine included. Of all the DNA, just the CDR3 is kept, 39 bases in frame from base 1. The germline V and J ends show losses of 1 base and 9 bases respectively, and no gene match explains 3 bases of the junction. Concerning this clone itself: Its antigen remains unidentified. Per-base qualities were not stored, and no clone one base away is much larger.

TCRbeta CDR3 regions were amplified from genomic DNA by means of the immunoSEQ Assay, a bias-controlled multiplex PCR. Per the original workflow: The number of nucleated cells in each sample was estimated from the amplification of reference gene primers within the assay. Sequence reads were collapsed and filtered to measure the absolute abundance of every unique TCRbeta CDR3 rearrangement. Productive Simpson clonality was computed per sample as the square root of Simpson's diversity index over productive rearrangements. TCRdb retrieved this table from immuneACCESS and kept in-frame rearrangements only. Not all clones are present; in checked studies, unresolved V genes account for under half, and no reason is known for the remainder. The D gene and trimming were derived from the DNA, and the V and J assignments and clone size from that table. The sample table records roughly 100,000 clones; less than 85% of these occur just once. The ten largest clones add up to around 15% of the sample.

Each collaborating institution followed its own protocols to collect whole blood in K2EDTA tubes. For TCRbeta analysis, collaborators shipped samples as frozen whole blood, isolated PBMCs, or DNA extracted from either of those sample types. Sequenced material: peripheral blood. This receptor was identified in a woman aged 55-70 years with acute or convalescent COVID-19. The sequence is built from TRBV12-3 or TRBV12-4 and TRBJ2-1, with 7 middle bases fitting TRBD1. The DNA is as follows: TGTGCCAGCAGTTTAGAGACAGGGAGTGAGCAGTTCTTC. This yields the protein CASSLETGSEQFF.